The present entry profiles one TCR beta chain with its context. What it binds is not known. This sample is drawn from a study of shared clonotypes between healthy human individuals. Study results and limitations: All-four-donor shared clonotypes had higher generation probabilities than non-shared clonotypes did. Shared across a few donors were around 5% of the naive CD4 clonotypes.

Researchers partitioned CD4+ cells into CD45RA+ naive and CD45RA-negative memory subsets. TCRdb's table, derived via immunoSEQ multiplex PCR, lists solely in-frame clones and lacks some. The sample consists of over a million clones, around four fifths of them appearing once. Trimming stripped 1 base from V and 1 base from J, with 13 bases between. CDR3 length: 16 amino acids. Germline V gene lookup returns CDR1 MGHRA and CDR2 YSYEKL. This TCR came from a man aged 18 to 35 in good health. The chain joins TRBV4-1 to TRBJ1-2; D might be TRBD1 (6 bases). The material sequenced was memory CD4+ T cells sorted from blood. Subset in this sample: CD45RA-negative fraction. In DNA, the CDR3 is TGCGCCAGCAGCCAAGGAGCGACAGGTATTAACTATGGCTACACCTTC. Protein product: CASSQGATGINYGYTF.